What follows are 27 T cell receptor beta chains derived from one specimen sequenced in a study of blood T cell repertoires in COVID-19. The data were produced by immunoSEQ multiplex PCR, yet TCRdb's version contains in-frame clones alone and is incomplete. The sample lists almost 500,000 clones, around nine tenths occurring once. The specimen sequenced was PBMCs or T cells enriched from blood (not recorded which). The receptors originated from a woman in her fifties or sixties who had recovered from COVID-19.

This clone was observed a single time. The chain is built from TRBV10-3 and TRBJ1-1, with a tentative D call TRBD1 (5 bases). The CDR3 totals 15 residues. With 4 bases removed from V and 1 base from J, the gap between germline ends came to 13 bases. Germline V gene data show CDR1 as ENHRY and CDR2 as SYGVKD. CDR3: CAISVSVRENTEAFF. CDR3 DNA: TGTGCCATCAGTGTTTCCGTCAGGGAGAACACTGAAGCTTTCTTT.

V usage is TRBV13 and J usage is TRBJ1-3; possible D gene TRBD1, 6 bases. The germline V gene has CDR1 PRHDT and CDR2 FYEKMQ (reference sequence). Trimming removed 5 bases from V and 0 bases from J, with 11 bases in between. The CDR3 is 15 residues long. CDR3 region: CASSQGLPSGNTIYF. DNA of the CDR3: TGTGCCAGCAGCCAGGGGCTCCCCTCTGGAAACACCATATATTTT. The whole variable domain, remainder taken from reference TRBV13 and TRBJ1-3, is AAGVIQSPRHLIKEKRETATLKCYPIPRHDTVYWYQQGPGQDPQFLISFYEKMQSDKGSIPDRFSAQQFSDYHSELNMSSLELGDSALYFCASSQGLPSGNTIYFGEGSWLTVV.

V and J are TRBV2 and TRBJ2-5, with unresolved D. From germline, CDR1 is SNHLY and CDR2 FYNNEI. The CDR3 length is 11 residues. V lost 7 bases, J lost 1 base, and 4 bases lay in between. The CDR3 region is CASNLQETQYF. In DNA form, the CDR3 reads TGTGCCAGCAATCTCCAAGAGACCCAGTACTTC. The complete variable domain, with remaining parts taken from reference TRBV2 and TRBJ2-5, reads EPEVTQTPSHQVTQMGQEVILRCVPISNHLYFYWYRQILGQKVEFLVSFYNNEISEKSEIFDDQFSVERPDGSNFTLKIRSTKLEDSAMYFCASNLQETQYFGPGTRLLVL.

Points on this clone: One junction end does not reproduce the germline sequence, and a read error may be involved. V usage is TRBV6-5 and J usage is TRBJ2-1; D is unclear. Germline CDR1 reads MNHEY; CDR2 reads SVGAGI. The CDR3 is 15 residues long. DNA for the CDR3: TGTGCCAGCAGTTACGGCGGCTTCGAGATCAATCAGCAGTTCTTC. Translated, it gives CASSYGGFEINQQFF.

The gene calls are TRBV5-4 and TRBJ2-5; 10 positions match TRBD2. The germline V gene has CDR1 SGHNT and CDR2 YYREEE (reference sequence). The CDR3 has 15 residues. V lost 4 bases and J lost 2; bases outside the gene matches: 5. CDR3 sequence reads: CASSLQLAGQETQYF. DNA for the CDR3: TGTGCCAGCAGCCTTCAACTAGCGGGGCAAGAGACCCAGTACTTC.

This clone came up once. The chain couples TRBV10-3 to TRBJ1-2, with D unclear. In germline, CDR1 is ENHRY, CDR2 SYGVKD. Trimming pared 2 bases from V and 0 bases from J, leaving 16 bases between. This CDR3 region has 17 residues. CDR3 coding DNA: TGTGCCATCAGTGAGATAAGAGCAGGCCGAGCTAACTATGGCTACACCTTC. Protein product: CAISEIRAGRANYGYTF.

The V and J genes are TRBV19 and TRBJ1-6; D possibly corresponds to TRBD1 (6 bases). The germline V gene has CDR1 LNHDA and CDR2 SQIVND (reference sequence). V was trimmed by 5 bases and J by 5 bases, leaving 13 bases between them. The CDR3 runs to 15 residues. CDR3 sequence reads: CASSFLRTDNSPLHF. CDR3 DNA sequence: TGTGCCAGTAGTTTCTTACGGACAGATAATTCACCCCTCCACTTT.

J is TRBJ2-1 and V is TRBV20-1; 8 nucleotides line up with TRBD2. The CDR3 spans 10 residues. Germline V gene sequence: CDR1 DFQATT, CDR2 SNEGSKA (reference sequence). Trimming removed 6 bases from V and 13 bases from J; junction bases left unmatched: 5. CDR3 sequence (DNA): TGCAGTGCCGATGGGACTAGACAGTTCTTC. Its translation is CSADGTRQFF.

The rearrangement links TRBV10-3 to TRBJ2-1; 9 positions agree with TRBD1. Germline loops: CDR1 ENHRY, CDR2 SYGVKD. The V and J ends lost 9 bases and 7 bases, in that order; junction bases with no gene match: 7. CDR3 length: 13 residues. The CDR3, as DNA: TGTGCCATAGCCGGACAGGGGAATAATGAGCAGTTCTTC. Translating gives CAIAGQGNNEQFF.

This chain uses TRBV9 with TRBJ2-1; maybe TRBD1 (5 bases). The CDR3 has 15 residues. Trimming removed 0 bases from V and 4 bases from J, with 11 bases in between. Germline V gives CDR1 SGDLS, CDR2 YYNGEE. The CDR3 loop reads CASSVDQGGYNEQFF. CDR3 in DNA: TGTGCCAGCAGCGTAGACCAGGGTGGGTACAATGAGCAGTTCTTC.

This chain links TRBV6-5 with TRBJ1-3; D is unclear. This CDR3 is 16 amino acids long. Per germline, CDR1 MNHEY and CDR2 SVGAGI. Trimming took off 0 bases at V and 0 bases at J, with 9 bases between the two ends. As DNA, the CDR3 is TGTGCCAGCAGTTACTCGGGCTCGAGCTCTGGAAACACCATATATTTT. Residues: CASSYSGSSSGNTIYF.

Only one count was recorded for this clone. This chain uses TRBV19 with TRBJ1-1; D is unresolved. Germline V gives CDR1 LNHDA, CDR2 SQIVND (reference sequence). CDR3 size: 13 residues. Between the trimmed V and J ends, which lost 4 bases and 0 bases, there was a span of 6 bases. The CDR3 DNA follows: TGTGCCAGTAGTACCCTTTTGAACACTGAAGCTTTCTTT. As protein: CASSTLLNTEAFF. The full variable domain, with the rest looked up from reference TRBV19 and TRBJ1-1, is DGGITQSPKYLFRKEGQNVTLSCEQNLNHDAMYWYRQDPGQGLRLIYYSQIVNDFQKGDIAEGYSVSREKKESFPLTVTSAQKNPTAFYLCASSTLLNTEAFFGQGTRLTVV.

This CDR3 reads CASSVEGLDLTDTQYF. The DNA of the CDR3 is TGTGCCAGCAGCGTGGAGGGACTAGACCTGACAGATACGCAGTATTTT. The chain links TRBV9 to TRBJ2-3, with 8 bases matching TRBD2. With 2 bases clipped from V and 3 bases from J, the junction kept 8 bases outside the gene matches. CDR1 SGDLS and CDR2 YYNGEE come from the germline V gene. This CDR3 spans 16 amino acids.

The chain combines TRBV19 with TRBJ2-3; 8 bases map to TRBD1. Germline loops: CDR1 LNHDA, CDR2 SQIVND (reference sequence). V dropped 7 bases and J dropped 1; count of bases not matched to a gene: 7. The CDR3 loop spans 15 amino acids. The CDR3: CASIAQDRGTDTQYF. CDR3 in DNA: TGTGCCAGTATAGCACAGGACAGGGGCACAGATACGCAGTATTTT.

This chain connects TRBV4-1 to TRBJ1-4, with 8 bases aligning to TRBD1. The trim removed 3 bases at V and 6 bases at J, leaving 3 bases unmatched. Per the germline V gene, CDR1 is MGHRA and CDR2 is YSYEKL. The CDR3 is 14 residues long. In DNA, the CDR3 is TGCGCCAGCAGCCAGGCAGGGGGCGATGAAAAACTGTTTTTT. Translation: CASSQAGGDEKLFF.

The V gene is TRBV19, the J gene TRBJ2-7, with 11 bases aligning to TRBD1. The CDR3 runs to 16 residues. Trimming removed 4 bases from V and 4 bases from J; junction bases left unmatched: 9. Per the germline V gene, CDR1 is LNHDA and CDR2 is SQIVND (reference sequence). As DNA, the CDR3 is TGTGCCAGTAGTACCGGGACAGGGGGGGAGCTTTACGAGCAGTACTTC. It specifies CASSTGTGGELYEQYF.

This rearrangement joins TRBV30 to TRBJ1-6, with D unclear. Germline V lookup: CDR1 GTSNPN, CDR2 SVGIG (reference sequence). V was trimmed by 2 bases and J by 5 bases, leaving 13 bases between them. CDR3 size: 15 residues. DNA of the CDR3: TGTGCCTGGAGTCGCGCCCGGTTTCATAATTCACCCCTCCACTTT. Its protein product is CAWSRARFHNSPLHF.

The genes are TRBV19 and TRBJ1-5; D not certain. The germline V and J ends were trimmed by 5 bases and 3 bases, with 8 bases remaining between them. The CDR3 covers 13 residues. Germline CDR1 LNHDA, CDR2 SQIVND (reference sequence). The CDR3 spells CASSAVSNQPQHF. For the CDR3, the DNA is TGTGCCAGTAGTGCGGTGTCCAATCAGCCCCAGCATTTT.

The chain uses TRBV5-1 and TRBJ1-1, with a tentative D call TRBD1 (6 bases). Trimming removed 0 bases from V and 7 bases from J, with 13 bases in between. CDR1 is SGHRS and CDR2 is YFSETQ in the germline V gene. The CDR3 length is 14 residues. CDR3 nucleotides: TGCGCCAGCAGCTTGGGGGCAGGGGTTTATGAAGCTTTCTTT. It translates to CASSLGAGVYEAFF.

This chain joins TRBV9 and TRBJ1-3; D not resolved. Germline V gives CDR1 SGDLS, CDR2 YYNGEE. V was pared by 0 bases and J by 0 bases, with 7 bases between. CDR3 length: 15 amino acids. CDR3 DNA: TGTGCCAGCAGCGTAGATCCAGACTCTGGAAACACCATATATTTT. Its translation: CASSVDPDSGNTIYF.

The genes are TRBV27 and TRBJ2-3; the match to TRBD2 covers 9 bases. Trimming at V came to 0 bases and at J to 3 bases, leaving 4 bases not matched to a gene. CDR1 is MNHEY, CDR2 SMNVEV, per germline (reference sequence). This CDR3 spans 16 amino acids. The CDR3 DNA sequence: TGTGCCAGCAGTTTATCCCGCGGGGGGGCTACAGATACGCAGTATTTT. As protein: CASSLSRGGATDTQYF.

The CDR3: CASSRPTGGSYEQYV. The CDR3 region has the DNA TGTGCCAGCAGCCGACCGACAGGGGGGTCCTACGAGCAGTACGTC. The gene calls are TRBV28 and TRBJ2-7, with TRBD1 matching over 9 bases. In germline, CDR1 is MDHEN, CDR2 SYDVKM. V was clipped by 6 bases and J by 1 base; unmatched bases: 7. The CDR3 is 15 residues long.

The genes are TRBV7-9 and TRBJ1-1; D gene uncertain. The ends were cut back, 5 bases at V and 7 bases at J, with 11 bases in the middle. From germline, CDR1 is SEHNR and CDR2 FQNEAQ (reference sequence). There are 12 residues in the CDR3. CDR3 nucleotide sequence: TGTGCCAGCAGCCAACCACGGGGTGAAGCTTTCTTT. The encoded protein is CASSQPRGEAFF.

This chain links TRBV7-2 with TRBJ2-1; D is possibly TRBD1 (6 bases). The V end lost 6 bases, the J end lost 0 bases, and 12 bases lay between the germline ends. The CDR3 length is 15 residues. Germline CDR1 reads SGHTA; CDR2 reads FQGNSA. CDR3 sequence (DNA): TGTGCCAGCAGTTTAATAGGGGGCTCCTACAATGAGCAGTTCTTC. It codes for CASSLIGGSYNEQFF.

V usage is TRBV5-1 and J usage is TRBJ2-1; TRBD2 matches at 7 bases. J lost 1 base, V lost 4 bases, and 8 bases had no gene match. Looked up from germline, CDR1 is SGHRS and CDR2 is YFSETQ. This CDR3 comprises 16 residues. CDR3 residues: CASSPLAGGSYNEQFF. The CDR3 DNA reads TGCGCCAGCAGCCCCCTGGCCGGGGGGTCCTACAATGAGCAGTTCTTC.

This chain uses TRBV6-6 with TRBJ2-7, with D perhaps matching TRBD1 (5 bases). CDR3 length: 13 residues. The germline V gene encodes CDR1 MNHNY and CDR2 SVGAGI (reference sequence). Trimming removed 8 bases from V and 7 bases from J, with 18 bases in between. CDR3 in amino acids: CASGRSPQGEQYV. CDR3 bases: TGTGCCAGCGGAAGAAGTCCCCAGGGAGAGCAGTACGTC.

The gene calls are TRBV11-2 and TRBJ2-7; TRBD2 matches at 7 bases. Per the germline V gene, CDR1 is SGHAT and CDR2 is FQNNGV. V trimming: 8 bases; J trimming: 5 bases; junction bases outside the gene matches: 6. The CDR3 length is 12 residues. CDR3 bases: TGTGCCAGCGGGGGGGGGACCGACGAGCAGTACTTC. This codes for CASGGGTDEQYF.